The T cell receptor (beta chain) under discussion was sequenced for a study of tumor-infiltrating lymphocytes in oesophageal squamous cell carcinoma. TCRdb recomputed calls from the PCR reads with MiXCR, one row per CDR3 protein. The sample includes 15,000 to 20,000 distinct CDR3 sequences, around 40% of them seen just once. The CDR3 consists of 14 residues. The germline CDR1 and CDR2 sequences are GTSNPN and SVGIG (reference sequence). Trimming removed 3 bases from V and 3 bases from J; junction bases left unmatched: 6. The receptor's source is a female donor with esophageal squamous cell carcinoma. This rearrangement joins TRBV30 to TRBJ2-3, with 7 positions matching TRBD1. Sequencing was carried out using blood. CDR3 sequence (DNA): TGTGCCTGGAGCGTGACAGGGTGGACAGATACGCAGTATTTT. It specifies CAWSVTGWTDTQYF.